This TCR beta chain was sequenced during a study of cytomegalovirus exposure and HLA in healthy donors. General study findings and limits: In vitro, three CMV-associated chains proved specific for CMV antigens. Among TCR beta chains, those listed as cytomegalovirus-associated numbered about 160.

A 120-subject validation cohort, separate from the approximately 610-subject first cohort, supplied the donors. This table comes from immunoSEQ multiplex PCR, and its TCRdb copy is limited to in-frame clones, with some not included. The sample contains 150,000 to 200,000 clones, about nine tenths of which appear only once. This clone showed up just a few times. As yet, its antigen is unknown. V dropped 5 bases and J dropped 7 bases, with 12 bases sitting between them. The CDR3 covers 12 residues. The V gene's germline CDR1 is SGHRS and CDR2 YFSETQ. This clonotype was obtained from a man aged 25 to 40 in good health and CMV-seropositive. The genes are TRBV5-1 and TRBJ1-1, with unresolved D. The sequencing input was PBMCs. CDR3 sequence reads: CASSSTRDEAFF. In DNA, the CDR3 is TGCGCCAGCAGTTCGACAAGGGATGAAGCTTTCTTT. The complete variable domain, with remaining parts taken from reference TRBV5-1 and TRBJ1-1, reads KAGVTQTPRYLIKTRGQQVTLSCSPISGHRSVSWYQQTPGQGLQFLFEYFSETQRNKGNFPGRFSGRQFSNSRSEMNVSTLELGDSALYLCASSSTRDEAFFGQGTRLTVV.